The entry below describes one TCR beta chain. The antigen is unknown. This entry is derived from a study of T cells in localized non-small cell lung cancer. Broader study findings: Uninvolved adjacent lung had the highest recorded T cell clonality, with tumor below it.

Only in-frame clones appear in the TCRdb table, and some are missing; sequencing was by immunoSEQ multiplex PCR. This table has roughly 21,000 clones, 88% appearing once. The receptor was derived from a male donor aged 60 or older with stage II lung adenocarcinoma. Material: peripheral blood mononuclear cells, obtained before any cancer treatment.

CDR3 protein: CASSLTQTDTQYF. In DNA, the CDR3 is TGTGCCAGCAGCTTAACCCAGACAGATACGCAGTATTTT. The V gene is TRBV7-2, the J gene TRBJ2-3; D gene uncertain. Germline CDR1 SGHTA, CDR2 FQGNSA. V lost 2 bases, J lost 3 bases, and 6 bases lay in between. The CDR3 sequence is 13 residues long.